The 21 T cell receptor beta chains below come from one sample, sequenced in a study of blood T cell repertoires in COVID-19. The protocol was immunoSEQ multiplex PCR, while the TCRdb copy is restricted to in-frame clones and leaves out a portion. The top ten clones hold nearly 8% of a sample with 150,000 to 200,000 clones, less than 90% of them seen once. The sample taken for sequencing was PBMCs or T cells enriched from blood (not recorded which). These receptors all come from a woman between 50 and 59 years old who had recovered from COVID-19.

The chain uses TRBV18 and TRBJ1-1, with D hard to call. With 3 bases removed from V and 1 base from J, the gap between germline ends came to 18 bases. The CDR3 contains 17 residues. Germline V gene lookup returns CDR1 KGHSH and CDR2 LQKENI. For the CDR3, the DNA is TGTGCCAGCTCACCCGTCGGGGTCGAGGATCGGAACACTGAAGCTTTCTTT. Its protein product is CASSPVGVEDRNTEAFF.

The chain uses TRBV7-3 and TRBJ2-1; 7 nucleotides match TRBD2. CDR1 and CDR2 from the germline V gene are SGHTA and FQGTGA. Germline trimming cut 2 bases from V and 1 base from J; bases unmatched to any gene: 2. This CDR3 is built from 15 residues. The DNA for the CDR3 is TGTGCCAGCAGCTTAGGAGCGGGGTCCTACAATGAGCAGTTCTTC. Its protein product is CASSLGAGSYNEQFF.

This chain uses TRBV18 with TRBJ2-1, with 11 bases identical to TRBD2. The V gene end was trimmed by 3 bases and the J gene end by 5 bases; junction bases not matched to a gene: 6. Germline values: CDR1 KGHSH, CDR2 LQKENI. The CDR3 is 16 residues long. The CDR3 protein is CASSPQTSGDNNEQFF. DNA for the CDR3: TGTGCCAGCTCACCCCAGACTAGCGGGGACAACAATGAGCAGTTCTTC.

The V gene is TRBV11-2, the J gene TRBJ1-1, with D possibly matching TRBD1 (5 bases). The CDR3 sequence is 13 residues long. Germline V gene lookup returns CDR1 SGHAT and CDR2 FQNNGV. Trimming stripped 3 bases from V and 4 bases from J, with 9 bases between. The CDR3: CASSLGLGTEAFF. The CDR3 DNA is TGTGCCAGCAGCTTGGGACTGGGCACTGAAGCTTTCTTT. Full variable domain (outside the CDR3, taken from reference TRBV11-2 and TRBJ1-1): EAGVAQSPRYKIIEKRQSVAFWCNPISGHATLYWYQQILGQGPKLLIQFQNNGVVDDSQLPKDRFSAERLKGVDSTLKIQPAKLEDSAVYLCASSLGLGTEAFFGQGTRLTVV.

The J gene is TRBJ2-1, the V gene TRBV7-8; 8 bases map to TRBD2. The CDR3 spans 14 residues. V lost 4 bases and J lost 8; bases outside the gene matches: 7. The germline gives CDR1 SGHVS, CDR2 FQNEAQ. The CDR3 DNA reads TGTGCCAGCAGCTCGGGACTAGTTATCTATGAGCAGTTCTTC. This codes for CASSSGLVIYEQFF.

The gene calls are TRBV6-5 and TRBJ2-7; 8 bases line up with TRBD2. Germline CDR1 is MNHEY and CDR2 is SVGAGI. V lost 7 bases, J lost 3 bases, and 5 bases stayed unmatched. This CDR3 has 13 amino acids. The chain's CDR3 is CASTSGTSYEQYF. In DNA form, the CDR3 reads TGTGCCAGCACCTCCGGGACTAGCTACGAGCAGTACTTC.

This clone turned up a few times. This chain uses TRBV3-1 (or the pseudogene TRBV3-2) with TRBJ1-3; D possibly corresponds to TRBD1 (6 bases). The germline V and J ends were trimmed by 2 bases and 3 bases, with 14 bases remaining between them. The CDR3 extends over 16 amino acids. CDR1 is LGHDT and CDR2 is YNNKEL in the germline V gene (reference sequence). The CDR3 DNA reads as TGTGCCAGCAGCCAACCCCAGGGGTCGAGTGGAAACACCATATATTTT. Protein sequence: CASSQPQGSSGNTIYF.

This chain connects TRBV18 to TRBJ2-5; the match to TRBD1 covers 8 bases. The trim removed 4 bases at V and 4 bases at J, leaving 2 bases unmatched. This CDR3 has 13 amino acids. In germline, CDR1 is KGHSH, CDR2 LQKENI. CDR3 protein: CASSRQGPETQYF. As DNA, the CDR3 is TGTGCCAGCTCACGACAGGGGCCAGAGACCCAGTACTTC.

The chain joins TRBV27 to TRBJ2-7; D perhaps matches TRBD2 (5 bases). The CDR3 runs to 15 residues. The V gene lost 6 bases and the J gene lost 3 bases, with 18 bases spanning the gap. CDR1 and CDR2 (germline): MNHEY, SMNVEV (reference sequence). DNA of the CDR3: TGTGCCAGCAGGCTAGGACTGATGCTAGGCTACGAGCAGTACTTC. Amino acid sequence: CASRLGLMLGYEQYF.

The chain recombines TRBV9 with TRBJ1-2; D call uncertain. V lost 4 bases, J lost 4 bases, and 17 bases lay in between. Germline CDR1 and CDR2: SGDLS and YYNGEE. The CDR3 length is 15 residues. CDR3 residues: CASSLTLDGLYGYTF. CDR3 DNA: TGTGCCAGCAGCCTTACCCTTGACGGACTCTATGGCTACACCTTC.

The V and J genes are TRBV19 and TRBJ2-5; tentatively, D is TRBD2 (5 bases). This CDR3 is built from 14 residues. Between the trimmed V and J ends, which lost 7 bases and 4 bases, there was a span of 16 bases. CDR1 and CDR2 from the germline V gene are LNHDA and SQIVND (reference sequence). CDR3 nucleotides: TGTGCCAGTATTCCTAGCCACGGCGGAGAGACCCAGTACTTC. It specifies CASIPSHGGETQYF.

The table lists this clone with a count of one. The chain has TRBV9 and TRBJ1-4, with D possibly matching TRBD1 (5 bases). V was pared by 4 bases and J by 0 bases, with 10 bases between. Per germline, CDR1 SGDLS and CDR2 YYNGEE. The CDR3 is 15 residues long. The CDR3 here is CASSRGGATNEKLFF. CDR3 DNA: TGTGCCAGCAGCCGCGGGGGGGCAACTAATGAAAAACTGTTTTTT.

CDR3 coding DNA: TGTGCCAGCAAAAAGCGGCGGGAGTTCTACAATGAGCAGTTCTTC. Translated, it gives CASKKRREFYNEQFF. The chain carries TRBV6-5 and TRBJ2-1; 7 bases agree with TRBD2. CDR3 length equals 15 residues. The V and J ends lost 7 bases and 3 bases, in that order; junction bases with no gene match: 9. Per the germline V gene, CDR1 is MNHEY and CDR2 is SVGAGI.

CDR3 nucleotide sequence: TGTGCCAGCAGCAAAAGACAGGGGGCGAGGGAGCCCCAGCATTTT. It yields the protein CASSKRQGAREPQHF. The rearrangement uses TRBV7-8 and TRBJ1-5; 10 bases align to TRBD1. Germline CDR1 reads SGHVS; CDR2 reads FQNEAQ. This CDR3 spans 15 amino acids. With V trimmed by 5 bases and J by 8 bases, 9 bases remained unmatched.

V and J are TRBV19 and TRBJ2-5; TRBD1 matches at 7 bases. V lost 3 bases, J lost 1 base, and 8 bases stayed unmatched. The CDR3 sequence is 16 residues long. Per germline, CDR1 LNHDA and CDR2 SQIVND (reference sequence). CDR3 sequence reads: CASSMGTAISQETQYF. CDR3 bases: TGTGCCAGTAGTATGGGGACAGCAATCTCCCAAGAGACCCAGTACTTC.

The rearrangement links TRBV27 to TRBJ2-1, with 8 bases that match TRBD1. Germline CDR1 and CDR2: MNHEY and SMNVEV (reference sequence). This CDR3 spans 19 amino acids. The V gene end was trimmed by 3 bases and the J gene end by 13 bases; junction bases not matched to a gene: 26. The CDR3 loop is CASSFLISGQGASPDRQFF. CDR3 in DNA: TGTGCCAGCAGTTTCCTAATCTCGGGGCAGGGGGCTTCCCCTGACAGACAGTTCTTC.

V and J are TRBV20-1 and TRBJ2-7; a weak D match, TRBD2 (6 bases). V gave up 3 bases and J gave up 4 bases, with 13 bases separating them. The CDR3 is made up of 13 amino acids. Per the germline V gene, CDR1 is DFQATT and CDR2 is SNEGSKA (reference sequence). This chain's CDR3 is CSASSGSGYEQYF. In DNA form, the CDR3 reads TGCAGTGCTAGTTCCGGGAGCGGATACGAGCAGTACTTC.

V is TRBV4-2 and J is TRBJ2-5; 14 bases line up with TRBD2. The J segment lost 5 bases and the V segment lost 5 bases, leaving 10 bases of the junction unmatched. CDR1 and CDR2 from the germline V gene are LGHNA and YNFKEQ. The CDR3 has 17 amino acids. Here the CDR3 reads CASSGTGTSGGVETQYF. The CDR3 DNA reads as TGTGCCAGCAGCGGAACCGGGACTAGCGGGGGTGTGGAGACCCAGTACTTC.

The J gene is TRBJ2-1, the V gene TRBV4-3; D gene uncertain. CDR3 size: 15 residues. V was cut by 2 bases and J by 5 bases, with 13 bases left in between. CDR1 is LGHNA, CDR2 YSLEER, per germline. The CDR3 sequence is CASSQPGSPHNEQFF. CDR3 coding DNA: TGCGCCAGCAGCCAACCGGGTAGTCCCCACAATGAGCAGTTCTTC.

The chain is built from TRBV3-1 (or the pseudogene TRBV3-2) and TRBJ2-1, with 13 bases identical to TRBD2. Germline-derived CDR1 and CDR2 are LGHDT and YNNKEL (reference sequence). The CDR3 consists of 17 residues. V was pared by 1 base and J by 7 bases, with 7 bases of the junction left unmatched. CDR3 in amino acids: CASSQGAGLAGLNEQFF. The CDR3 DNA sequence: TGTGCCAGCAGCCAAGGGGCGGGACTAGCGGGGTTGAATGAGCAGTTCTTC.

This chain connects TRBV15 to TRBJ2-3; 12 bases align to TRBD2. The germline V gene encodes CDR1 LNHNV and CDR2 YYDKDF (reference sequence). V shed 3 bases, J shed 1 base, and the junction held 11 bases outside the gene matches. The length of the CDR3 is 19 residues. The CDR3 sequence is CATSRSTSGGTFRTDTQYF. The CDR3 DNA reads TGTGCCACCAGCAGGTCGACTAGCGGGGGAACTTTTCGCACAGATACGCAGTATTTT.